This paragraph covers one T cell receptor (beta chain) sequence. Its matching antigen is unknown. The sample belongs to a study of monozygotic twins with inflammatory bowel disease. Study-level points and caveats: The results supported no single strong signal or clonotype associated with IBD.

Template-switch reactions added UMIs with a 6-nucleotide sample barcode. For both chains, the TCRalpha and TCRbeta cDNA went through two nested PCRs of approximately 16 and 9 cycles. Each CDR3 protein gets one entry in TCRdb, which reprocessed the 5' RACE reads and gives no DNA. In total, the table holds hundreds of thousands of distinct CDR3 sequences. The CDR3 covers 15 residues. Germline lookup yields CDR1 SGHRS and CDR2 YFSETQ. This TCR derives from a human donor with ulcerative colitis or Crohn's disease, or a healthy co-twin of an affected twin (not recorded which). Sequencing input: blood. The gene calls are TRBV5-1 and TRBJ2-6; absent DNA, TCRdb's TRBD1 call cannot be checked. The CDR3 spells CASSPGDTGANVLTF.